The 15 T cell receptor beta chains in this list originate from one sample, sequenced in a study of shared clonotypes between healthy human individuals. Only in-frame clones appear in the TCRdb table, and some are missing; sequencing was by immunoSEQ multiplex PCR. The table has over 2 million clones, around 93% seen once. The sequenced sample consisted of naive CD4+ T cells from PBMCs. Subset here: CD45RA+ positively selected. The origin of the receptors is a man younger than 35 in good health. Some clones in this sample may be carry-over from other donors' samples.

The V gene is TRBV6-1, the J gene TRBJ2-5; unclear D gene. V was cut by 3 bases and J by 0 bases, with 11 bases left in between. CDR1 is MNHNS and CDR2 is SASEGT in the germline V gene. This CDR3 is built from 15 residues. DNA for the CDR3: TGTGCCAGCAGTGACCTGACCGAGTACCAAGAGACCCAGTACTTC. Amino acid sequence: CASSDLTEYQETQYF.

The chain employs TRBV7-9 and TRBJ2-3, with a tentative D call TRBD2 (5 bases). The germline V gene has CDR1 SEHNR and CDR2 FQNEAQ (reference sequence). Trimming took off 8 bases at V and 7 bases at J, with 28 bases between the two ends. The CDR3 length is 17 residues. The CDR3: CASASLHWSGIGNTQYF. In DNA form, the CDR3 reads TGTGCCAGCGCATCTCTTCACTGGTCGGGAATCGGAAATACGCAGTATTTT. Based on the CDR3 plus reference TRBV7-9 and TRBJ2-3, the full variable domain is DTGVSQNPRHKITKRGQNVTFRCDPISEHNRLYWYRQTLGQGPEFLTYFQNEAQLEKSRLLSDRFSAERPKGSFSTLEIQRTEQGDSAMYLCASASLHWSGIGNTQYFGPGTRLTVL.

Turning to this clone: This CDR3 is also generated by other DNA sequences in the sample. The genes are TRBV5-4 and TRBJ2-7; D call uncertain. Trimming cost V 2 bases and J 1 base, with 10 bases left between them. In germline, CDR1 is SGHNT, CDR2 YYREEE (reference sequence). The CDR3 sequence is 14 residues long. In nucleotides, the CDR3 is TGTGCCAGCAGCTTAGTGGGTGGGTCCTACGAGCAGTACTTC. This gives the protein CASSLVGGSYEQYF.

The chain has TRBV5-4 and TRBJ2-1; 13 bases fit TRBD2. J was trimmed by 4 bases and V by 4 bases; bases with no gene match: 8. The CDR3 runs to 17 residues. In germline, CDR1 is SGHNT, CDR2 YYREEE (reference sequence). The DNA for the CDR3 is TGTGCCAGCAGCCCGGGACTAGCGGGGACAAAGTACAATGAGCAGTTCTTC. This translates into CASSPGLAGTKYNEQFF.

This chain links TRBV18 with TRBJ2-4; D is perhaps TRBD1 (8 bases). Germline CDR1 reads KGHSH; CDR2 reads LQKENI. V was clipped by 6 bases and J by 7 bases, with 16 bases between them. This CDR3 contains 14 residues. The CDR3 coding sequence is TGTGCCAGCTCGCCCGACAGGGGAGGGAACATTCAGTACTTC. Its translation is CASSPDRGGNIQYF.

The chain combines TRBV5-1 with TRBJ2-7; a weak D match, TRBD1 (6 bases). CDR3 length: 17 amino acids. Deletions cut 0 bases from V and 0 bases from J, with 16 bases between. The germline V gene encodes CDR1 SGHRS and CDR2 YFSETQ. CDR3 loop: CASSLATGYGSSYEQYF. Written as DNA, the CDR3 is TGCGCCAGCAGCTTGGCTACAGGGTATGGGAGCTCCTACGAGCAGTACTTC.

The gene calls are TRBV11-2 and TRBJ2-3; TRBD1 matches 7 bases. V lost 1 base and J lost 5; bases outside the gene matches: 9. Per germline, CDR1 SGHAT and CDR2 FQNNGV. The length of the CDR3 is 16 residues. CDR3 amino acids: CASSLVTGYFGDTQYF. CDR3 DNA: TGTGCCAGCAGCTTAGTGACAGGGTATTTCGGAGATACGCAGTATTTT.

The genes are TRBV7-2 and TRBJ2-5; no clear D gene. Trimming pared 5 bases from V and 5 bases from J, leaving 15 bases between. Germline V gene lookup returns CDR1 SGHTA and CDR2 FQGNSA. This CDR3 is built from 14 residues. The CDR3 loop reads CASSLSRFLETQYF. In DNA form, the CDR3 reads TGTGCCAGCAGCCTGTCCCGGTTCCTCGAGACCCAGTACTTC.

This rearrangement joins TRBV28 to TRBJ1-3, with a possible D match to TRBD1 (6 bases). This CDR3 contains 17 residues. Germline loops: CDR1 MDHEN, CDR2 SYDVKM. Trimming stripped 5 bases from V and 0 bases from J, with 17 bases between. The CDR3 DNA follows: TGTGCCAGCAGTCAGGACAGCGAGACGGCCTCTGGAAACACCATATATTTT. This translates into CASSQDSETASGNTIYF.

The V and J genes are TRBV5-1 and TRBJ1-1, with D uncertain. The CDR3 totals 13 residues. V lost 3 bases and J lost 10, with 16 bases in between. Per the germline V gene, CDR1 is SGHRS and CDR2 is YFSETQ. The CDR3 sequence: CASSSNGRLGAFF. CDR3 coding DNA: TGCGCCAGCAGCTCGAATGGGCGGTTGGGAGCTTTCTTT.

The J gene is TRBJ2-7, the V gene TRBV14; D is uncertain. V was cut by 2 bases and J by 0 bases, with 14 bases left in between. The CDR3 consists of 16 residues. Germline values: CDR1 SGHDN, CDR2 FVKESK. CDR3 DNA: TGTGCCAGCAGCCAATCTCTTGTGTTCCTCTCCTACGAGCAGTACTTC. Protein: CASSQSLVFLSYEQYF.

V gene TRBV4-1 combines with J gene TRBJ1-5; D unresolved. CDR3 length: 15 residues. Germline-derived CDR1 and CDR2 are MGHRA and YSYEKL. V gave up 3 bases and J gave up 3 bases, with 12 bases separating them. The CDR3 sequence is CASSHPGRPNQPQHF. The DNA of the CDR3 is TGCGCCAGCAGCCACCCAGGACGGCCCAATCAGCCCCAGCATTTT.

This clone is a singleton in its sample. The rearrangement uses TRBV6-5 and TRBJ1-3; TRBD1 might be the D (5 bases). V lost 8 bases, J lost 0 bases, and 11 bases lay in between. This CDR3 has 14 amino acids. Germline V lookup: CDR1 MNHEY, CDR2 SVGAGI. CDR3 nucleotide sequence: TGTGCCAGCCGCCGACAGTTCTCTGGAAACACCATATATTTT. Its protein product is CASRRQFSGNTIYF.

V usage is TRBV6-5 and J usage is TRBJ1-2; 8 nucleotides line up with TRBD1. There are 15 residues in the CDR3. Per the germline V gene, CDR1 is MNHEY and CDR2 is SVGAGI. With 3 bases clipped from V and 3 bases from J, the junction kept 6 bases outside the gene matches. This CDR3 reads CASSYSPGQDYGYTF. CDR3 sequence (DNA): TGTGCCAGCAGTTATTCCCCGGGACAGGACTATGGCTACACCTTC.

CDR3 sequence: CASSYSLGNTEAFF. The CDR3 bases are TGTGCCAGCAGTTACTCACTAGGCAACACTGAAGCTTTCTTT. This chain uses TRBV6-6 with TRBJ1-1, with D unclear. Trimming cost V 0 bases and J 2 bases, with 7 bases left between them. Germline loops: CDR1 MNHNY, CDR2 SVGAGI (reference sequence). The CDR3 is made up of 14 amino acids.